A single sample gave rise to the 20 T cell receptor beta chains below, sequenced in a study of STAT5B mutations in CD4+ large granular lymphocyte leukemia. Sequenced by immunoSEQ multiplex PCR; TCRdb stores in-frame clones only, minus some. This sample has around 23,000 clones, with 79% found just once. Sequenced input: CD4+ T cells from blood buffy coats. These receptors came from a human donor in good health.

The chain uses TRBV6-5 and TRBJ1-2, with TRBD1 matching over 9 bases. This CDR3 is 14 amino acids long. Germline lookup yields CDR1 MNHEY and CDR2 SVGAGI. The CDR3 DNA sequence: TGTGCTTCGACGGGACAGGGACTTTTCTATGGCTACACCTTC. It codes for CASTGQGLFYGYTF.

The chain uses TRBV2 and TRBJ2-2; the D is unclear. Germline-derived CDR1 and CDR2 are SNHLY and FYNNEI. With 1 base removed from V and 7 bases from J, the gap between germline ends came to 10 bases. The CDR3 is 14 residues long. The CDR3 spells CASSEGGRVGELFF. For the CDR3, the DNA is TGTGCCAGCAGTGAAGGGGGTCGGGTCGGGGAGCTGTTTTTT.

This chain links TRBV6-1 with TRBJ2-1; 14 nucleotides line up with TRBD2. The V segment lost 6 bases and the J segment 9 bases; nucleotides outside the gene matches: 4. CDR1 is MNHNS, CDR2 SASEGT, per germline. This CDR3 has 14 residues. The DNA of the CDR3 is TGTGCCAGCAGGACTAGCGGGAGGGGCGGTGAGCAGTTCTTC. Translating gives CASRTSGRGGEQFF.

The V gene is TRBV9, the J gene TRBJ2-3, with D possibly being TRBD1 or TRBD2 (7 bases each). Per germline, CDR1 SGDLS and CDR2 YYNGEE. Trimming took 3 bases from V and 2 from J, leaving 16 bases between them. The CDR3 covers 16 residues. The CDR3 protein is CASSARGGQYTDTQYF. CDR3 DNA sequence: TGTGCCAGCAGCGCTAGGGGGGGACAGTACACAGATACGCAGTATTTT.

Here the CDR3 DNA reads TGTGCCAGCAGTTCGGGACTATACCTTAGCACAGATACGCAGTATTTT. Its translation: CASSSGLYLSTDTQYF. V usage is TRBV11-3 and J usage is TRBJ2-3, with TRBD2 matching over 7 bases. The junction had 9 bases not matched to a gene; V was cut back by 6 bases and J by 0 bases. The germline gives CDR1 SGHNT, CDR2 YENEEA. This CDR3 comprises 16 residues.

The rearrangement uses TRBV7-9 and TRBJ1-4; TRBD1 matches 7 bases. Per the germline V gene, CDR1 is SEHNR and CDR2 is FQNEAQ (reference sequence). The V segment lost 6 bases and the J segment 7 bases; nucleotides outside the gene matches: 8. The CDR3 sequence is 14 residues long. The CDR3 DNA is TGTGCCAGCAGTTCCCAGGGGGGGAGTGAAAAACTGTTTTTT. It codes for CASSSQGGSEKLFF.

The genes are TRBV19 and TRBJ1-5; D is possibly TRBD1 (5 bases). With 4 bases removed from V and 0 bases from J, the gap between germline ends came to 16 bases. CDR1 LNHDA and CDR2 SQIVND come from the germline V gene (reference sequence). This CDR3 is built from 17 residues. DNA of the CDR3: TGTGCCAGTAGTAAGGCTCAAAGGGGCTATAGCAATCAGCCCCAGCATTTT. Its protein product is CASSKAQRGYSNQPQHF.

This chain links TRBV11-3 with TRBJ1-1; no clear D. Trimming took 2 bases from V and 2 from J, leaving 3 bases between them. Germline V gene data show CDR1 as SGHNT and CDR2 as YENEEA. CDR3 size: 12 residues. CDR3 protein: CASSLRNTEAFF. The CDR3 DNA follows: TGTGCCAGCAGCTTACGAAACACTGAAGCTTTCTTT.

The gene calls are TRBV4-1 and TRBJ2-7; tentative D call: TRBD2 (5 bases). Germline values: CDR1 MGHRA, CDR2 YSYEKL. This CDR3 spans 15 amino acids. V shed 2 bases and J shed 2 bases, with 13 bases lying between them. Here the CDR3 DNA reads TGCGCCAGCAGCCAAATGGAGGTATCAACCTACGAGCAGTACTTC. Protein sequence: CASSQMEVSTYEQYF.

This clone was observed once. The chain joins TRBV29-1 to TRBJ1-3, with no clear D. The germline CDR1 and CDR2 sequences are SQVTM and ANQGSEA. V lost 2 bases to trimming and J lost 2 bases, with 4 bases between them. The CDR3 extends over 12 amino acids. CDR3 sequence: CSVELTGNTIYF. The CDR3 DNA reads TGCAGCGTTGAACTCACTGGAAACACCATATATTTT. Complete variable domain (other parts from reference TRBV29-1 and TRBJ1-3): SAVISQKPSRDICQRGTSLTIQCQVDSQVTMMFWYRQQPGQSLTLIATANQGSEATYESGFVIDKFPISRPNLTFSTLTVSNMSPEDSSIYLCSVELTGNTIYFGEGSWLTVV.

This clone has just one count. V gene TRBV25-1 combines with J gene TRBJ1-1; 9 nucleotides line up with TRBD1. J was trimmed by 5 bases and V by 4 bases; bases with no gene match: 5. The CDR3 totals 14 residues. Per the germline V gene, CDR1 is MGHDK and CDR2 is SYGVNS. This chain's CDR3 is CASSATGGETEAFF. Written as DNA, the CDR3 is TGTGCCAGCAGTGCGACAGGGGGGGAAACTGAAGCTTTCTTT. The entire variable domain, with the rest obtained from reference TRBV25-1 and TRBJ1-1, is as follows: EADIYQTPRYLVIGTGKKITLECSQTMGHDKMYWYQQDPGMELHLIHYSYGVNSTEKGDLSSESTVSRIRTEHFPLTLESARPSHTSQYLCASSATGGETEAFFGQGTRLTVV.

V gene TRBV6-1 combines with J gene TRBJ1-1; 9 bases agree with TRBD1. Losses at the gene ends were 8 bases for V and 4 bases for J; bases not matched to a gene: 8. This CDR3 spans 14 amino acids. The V gene's germline CDR1 is MNHNS and CDR2 SASEGT. DNA of the CDR3: TGTGCCAGCGGGACAGGGTTTGAGGGCACTGAAGCTTTCTTT. Residues: CASGTGFEGTEAFF.

The V call is TRBV18, the J call TRBJ2-2; possibly TRBD2 for D (5 bases). Germline values: CDR1 KGHSH, CDR2 LQKENI. Trimming shortened V by 3 bases and J by 5 bases, and 10 bases separated the two germline ends. This CDR3 is built from 14 residues. The CDR3 region is CASSPAGRTGELFF. The DNA of the CDR3 is TGTGCCAGCTCACCTGCTGGGAGAACCGGGGAGCTGTTTTTT. The full variable domain, its missing parts supplied by reference TRBV18 and TRBJ2-2, is NAGVMQNPRHLVRRRGQEARLRCSPMKGHSHVYWYRQLPEEGLKFMVYLQKENIIDESGMPKERFSAEFPKEGPSILRIQQVVRGDSAAYFCASSPAGRTGELFFGEGSRLTVL.

The chain uses TRBV5-6 and TRBJ2-7; TRBD1 matches at 9 bases. Germline lookup yields CDR1 SGHDT and CDR2 YYEEEE. V lost 4 bases to trimming and J lost 3 bases; unmatched junction nucleotides: 5. There are 14 residues in the CDR3. CDR3 residues: CASSTGTGSYEQYF. CDR3 sequence (DNA): TGTGCCAGCAGCACCGGGACAGGGAGCTACGAGCAGTACTTC.

In DNA form, the CDR3 reads TGTGCCAGCAGCCGGACTAGCGGAAGCTCCTACAATGAGCAGTTCTTC. Its protein product is CASSRTSGSSYNEQFF. The V call is TRBV9, the J call TRBJ2-1, with 10 bases identical to TRBD2. The length of the CDR3 is 16 residues. J gave up 0 bases and V 4 bases, and 4 bases lay outside the gene matches. Germline CDR1 and CDR2: SGDLS and YYNGEE.

The chain is built from TRBV4-2 and TRBJ2-7, with a weak D call TRBD2 (5 bases). The CDR3 length is 15 residues. CDR1 is LGHNA, CDR2 YNFKEQ, per germline. V was cut by 0 bases and J by 3 bases, with 12 bases left in between. The CDR3 protein is CASSQDRLPSYEQYF. The CDR3 DNA sequence: TGTGCCAGCAGCCAAGACAGACTACCAAGCTACGAGCAGTACTTC.

V usage is TRBV11-2 and J usage is TRBJ2-3, with TRBD2 matching over 8 bases. This CDR3 comprises 13 residues. The junction had 5 bases not matched to a gene; V was cut back by 7 bases and J by 5 bases. Germline V CDR1 and CDR2: SGHAT, FQNNGV. CDR3 region: CASKELAGDTQYF. The CDR3 nucleotides read TGTGCCAGCAAGGAGCTAGCGGGAGATACGCAGTATTTT.

The chain couples TRBV15 to TRBJ2-7, with 8 nucleotides matching TRBD1. This CDR3 comprises 15 residues. Trimming took 2 bases from V and 2 from J; bases not matched to a gene: 5. The V gene's germline CDR1 is LNHNV and CDR2 YYDKDF (reference sequence). CDR3 in DNA: TGTGCCACCAGCAGAAACACAGGGGGAGCCTACGAGCAGTACTTC. Amino acid sequence: CATSRNTGGAYEQYF.

The chain carries TRBV30 and TRBJ2-1; no clear D. This CDR3 is built from 11 residues. The germline V and J ends were trimmed by 0 bases and 6 bases, with 3 bases remaining between them. Germline V CDR1 and CDR2: GTSNPN, SVGIG (reference sequence). CDR3 loop: CAWSVSNEQFF. DNA of the CDR3: TGTGCCTGGAGTGTAAGCAATGAGCAGTTCTTC. The full variable domain, with the rest looked up from reference TRBV30 and TRBJ2-1, is SQTIHQWPATLVQPVGSPLSLECTVEGTSNPNLYWYRQAAGRGLQLLFYSVGIGQISSEVPQNLSASRPQDRQFILSSKKLLLSDSGFYLCAWSVSNEQFFGPGTRLTVL.

This rearrangement joins TRBV10-3 to TRBJ1-2; 8 bases match TRBD1. The CDR3 extends over 16 amino acids. Germline CDR1 ENHRY, CDR2 SYGVKD. The V gene end was trimmed by 6 bases and the J gene end by 7 bases; junction bases not matched to a gene: 16. The CDR3 region is CAISDPHDRGHGGYTF. In DNA, the CDR3 is TGTGCCATCAGCGACCCCCACGACAGGGGCCACGGTGGCTACACCTTC.